The clone carrying this T cell receptor (beta chain) appeared once. TCRdb keeps only in-frame clones here, not all; method: immunoSEQ multiplex PCR. The sample records some 350,000 clones, about nine tenths being singletons. This entry comes from a study of blood T cell repertoires in COVID-19. The CDR3 length is 11 residues. Germline V gene lookup returns CDR1 LNHDA and CDR2 SQIVND (reference sequence). Trimming removed 2 bases from V and 9 bases from J, with 5 bases in between. The receptor was isolated from a woman aged 45 to 65 with COVID-19, enrolled during active disease. The chain carries TRBV19 and TRBJ2-1; no clear D. Sequencing was performed on peripheral blood. This CDR3 reads CASSITVEQFF. CDR3 bases: TGTGCCAGTAGTATAACAGTTGAGCAGTTCTTC.